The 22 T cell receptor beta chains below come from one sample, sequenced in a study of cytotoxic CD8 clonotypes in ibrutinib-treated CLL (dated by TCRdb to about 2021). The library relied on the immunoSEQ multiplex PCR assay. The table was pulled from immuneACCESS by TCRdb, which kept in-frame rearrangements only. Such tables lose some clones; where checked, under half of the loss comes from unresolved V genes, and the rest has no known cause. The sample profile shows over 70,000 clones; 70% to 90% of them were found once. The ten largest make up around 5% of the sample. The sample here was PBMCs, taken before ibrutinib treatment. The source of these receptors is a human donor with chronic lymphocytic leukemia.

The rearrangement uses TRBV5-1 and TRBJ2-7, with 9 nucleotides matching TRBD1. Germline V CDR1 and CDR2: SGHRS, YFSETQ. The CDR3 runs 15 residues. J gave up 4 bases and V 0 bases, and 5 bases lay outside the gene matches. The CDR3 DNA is TGCGCCAGCAGCTTGGGGACAGGGGACCTATACGAGCAGTACTTC. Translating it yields CASSLGTGDLYEQYF.

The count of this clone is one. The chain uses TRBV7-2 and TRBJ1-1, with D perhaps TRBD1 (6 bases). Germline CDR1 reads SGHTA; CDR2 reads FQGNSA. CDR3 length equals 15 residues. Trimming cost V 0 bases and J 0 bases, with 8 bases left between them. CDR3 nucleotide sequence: TGTGCCAGCAGCTTAGCGCAGGGGATGAACACTGAAGCTTTCTTT. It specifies CASSLAQGMNTEAFF. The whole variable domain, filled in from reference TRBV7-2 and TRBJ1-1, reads GAGVSQSPSNKVTEKGKDVELRCDPISGHTALYWYRQSLGQGLEFLIYFQGNSAPDKSGLPSDRFSAERTGGSVSTLTIQRTQQEDSAVYLCASSLAQGMNTEAFFGQGTRLTVV.

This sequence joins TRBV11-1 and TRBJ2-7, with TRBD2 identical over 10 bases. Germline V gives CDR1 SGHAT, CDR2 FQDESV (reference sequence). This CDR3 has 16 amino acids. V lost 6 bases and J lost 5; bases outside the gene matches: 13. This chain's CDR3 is CASSPYPGLASDEQYF. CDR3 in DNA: TGTGCCAGCAGTCCATATCCGGGACTAGCGAGCGACGAGCAGTACTTC. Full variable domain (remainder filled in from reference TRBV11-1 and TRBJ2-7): EAEVAQSPRYKITEKSQAVAFWCDPISGHATLYWYRQILGQGPELLVQFQDESVVDDSQLPKDRFSAERLKGVDSTLKIQPAELGDSAMYLCASSPYPGLASDEQYFGPGTRLTVT.

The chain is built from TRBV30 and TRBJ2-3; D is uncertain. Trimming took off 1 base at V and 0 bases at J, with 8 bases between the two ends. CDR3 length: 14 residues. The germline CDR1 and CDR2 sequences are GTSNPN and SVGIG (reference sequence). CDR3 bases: TGTGCCTGGAGTGCATCTCCTAGCACAGATACGCAGTATTTT. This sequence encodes CAWSASPSTDTQYF.

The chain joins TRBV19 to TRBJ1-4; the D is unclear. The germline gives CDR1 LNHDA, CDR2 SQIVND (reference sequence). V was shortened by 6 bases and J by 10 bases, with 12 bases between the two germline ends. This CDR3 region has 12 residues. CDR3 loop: CASSPLGGKLFF. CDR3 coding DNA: TGTGCCAGTAGCCCCCTAGGCGGAAAACTGTTTTTT.

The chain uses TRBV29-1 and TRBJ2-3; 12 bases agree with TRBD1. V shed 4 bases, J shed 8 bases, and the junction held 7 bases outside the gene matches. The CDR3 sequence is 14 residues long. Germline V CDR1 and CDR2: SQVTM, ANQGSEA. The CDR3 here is CSVVRDRGLGTQYF. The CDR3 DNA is TGCAGCGTTGTCCGGGACAGGGGGCTTGGTACGCAGTATTTT.

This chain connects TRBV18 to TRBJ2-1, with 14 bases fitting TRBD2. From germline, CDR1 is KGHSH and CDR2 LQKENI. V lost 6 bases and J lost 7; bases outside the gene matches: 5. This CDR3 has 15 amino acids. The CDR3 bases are TGTGCCAGCTCGCCGGGACTAGCGGGGGATAATGAGCAGTTCTTC. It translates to CASSPGLAGDNEQFF.

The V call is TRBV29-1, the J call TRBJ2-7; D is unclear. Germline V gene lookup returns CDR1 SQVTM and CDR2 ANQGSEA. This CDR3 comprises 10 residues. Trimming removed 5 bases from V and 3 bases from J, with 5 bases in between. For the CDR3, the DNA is TGCAGCGTTCTAATCTACGAGCAGTACTTC. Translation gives CSVLIYEQYF.

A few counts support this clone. The CDR3 here is CASSLDRGLMNTEAFF. CDR3 nucleotides: TGTGCCAGCAGCTTAGATCGGGGTCTTATGAACACTGAAGCTTTCTTT. This rearrangement joins TRBV11-3 to TRBJ1-1, with D uncertain. The V end was cut by 0 bases, the J end by 0 bases, with 11 bases between. The length of the CDR3 is 16 residues. Germline lookup yields CDR1 SGHNT and CDR2 YENEEA.

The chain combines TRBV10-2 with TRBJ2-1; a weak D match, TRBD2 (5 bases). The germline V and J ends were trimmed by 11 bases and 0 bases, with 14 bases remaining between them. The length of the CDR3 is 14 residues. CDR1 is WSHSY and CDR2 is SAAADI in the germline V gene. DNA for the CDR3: TGCGCCGTCGATTCGGGAAGCTCCTACAATGAGCAGTTCTTC. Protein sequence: CAVDSGSSYNEQFF.

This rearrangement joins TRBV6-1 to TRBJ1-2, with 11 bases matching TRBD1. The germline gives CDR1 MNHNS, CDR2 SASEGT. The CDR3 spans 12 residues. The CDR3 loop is CGVGQGGYGYTF. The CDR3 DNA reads TGTGGGGTGGGACAGGGGGGCTATGGCTACACCTTC.

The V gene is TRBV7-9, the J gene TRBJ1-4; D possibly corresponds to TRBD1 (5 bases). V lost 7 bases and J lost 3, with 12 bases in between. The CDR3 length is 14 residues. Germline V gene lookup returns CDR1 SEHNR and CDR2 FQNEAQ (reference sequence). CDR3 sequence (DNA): TGTGCCAGCAACCCCGGGACGGCTAATGAAAAACTGTTTTTT. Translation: CASNPGTANEKLFF.

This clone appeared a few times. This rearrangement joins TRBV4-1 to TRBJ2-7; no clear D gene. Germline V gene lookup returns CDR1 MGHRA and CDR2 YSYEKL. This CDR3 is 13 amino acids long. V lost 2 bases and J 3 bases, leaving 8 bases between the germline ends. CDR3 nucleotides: TGCGCCAGCAGCCAATCATGGCGCTACGAGCAGTACTTC. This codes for CASSQSWRYEQYF.

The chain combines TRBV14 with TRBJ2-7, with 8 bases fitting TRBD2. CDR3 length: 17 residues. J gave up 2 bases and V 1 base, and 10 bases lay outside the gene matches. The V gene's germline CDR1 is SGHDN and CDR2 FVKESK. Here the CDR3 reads CASSQVAGGRATYEQYF. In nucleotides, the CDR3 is TGTGCCAGCAGCCAAGTTGCGGGGGGCAGGGCCACCTACGAGCAGTACTTC.

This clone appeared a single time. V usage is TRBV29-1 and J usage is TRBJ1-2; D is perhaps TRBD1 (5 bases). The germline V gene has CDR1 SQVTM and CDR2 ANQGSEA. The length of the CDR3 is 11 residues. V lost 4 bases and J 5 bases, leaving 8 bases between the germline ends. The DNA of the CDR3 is TGCAGCGTTGGAGGGGATTATGGCTACACCTTC. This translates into CSVGGDYGYTF.

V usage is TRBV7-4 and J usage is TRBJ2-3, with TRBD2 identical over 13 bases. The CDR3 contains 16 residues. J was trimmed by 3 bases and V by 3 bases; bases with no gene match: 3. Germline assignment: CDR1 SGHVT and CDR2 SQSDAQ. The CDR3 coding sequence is TGTGCCAGCAGCTTCGGACTAGCGGGAGTGACAGATACGCAGTATTTT. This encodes CASSFGLAGVTDTQYF.

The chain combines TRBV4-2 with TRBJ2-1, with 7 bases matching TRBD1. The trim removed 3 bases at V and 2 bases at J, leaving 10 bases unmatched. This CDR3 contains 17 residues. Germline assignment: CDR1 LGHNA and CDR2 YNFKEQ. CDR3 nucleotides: TGTGCCAGCAGCCACCTCATACAGGGGCATACCTACAATGAGCAGTTCTTC. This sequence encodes CASSHLIQGHTYNEQFF.

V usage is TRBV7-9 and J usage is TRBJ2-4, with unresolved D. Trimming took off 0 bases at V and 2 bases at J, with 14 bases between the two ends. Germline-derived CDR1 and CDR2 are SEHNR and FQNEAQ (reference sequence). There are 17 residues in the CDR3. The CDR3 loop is CASSLAKGSPSKNIQYF. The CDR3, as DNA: TGTGCCAGCAGCTTAGCGAAGGGTAGCCCCTCCAAAAACATTCAGTACTTC. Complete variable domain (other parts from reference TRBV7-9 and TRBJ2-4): DTGVSQNPRHKITKRGQNVTFRCDPISEHNRLYWYRQTLGQGPEFLTYFQNEAQLEKSRLLSDRFSAERPKGSFSTLEIQRTEQGDSAMYLCASSLAKGSPSKNIQYFGAGTRLSVL.

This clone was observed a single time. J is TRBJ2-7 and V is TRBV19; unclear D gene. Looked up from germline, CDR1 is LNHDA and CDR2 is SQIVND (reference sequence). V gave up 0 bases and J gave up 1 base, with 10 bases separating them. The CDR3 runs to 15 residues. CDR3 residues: CASSIDPGRSYEQYF. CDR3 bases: TGTGCCAGTAGTATAGACCCCGGGCGATCCTACGAGCAGTACTTC.

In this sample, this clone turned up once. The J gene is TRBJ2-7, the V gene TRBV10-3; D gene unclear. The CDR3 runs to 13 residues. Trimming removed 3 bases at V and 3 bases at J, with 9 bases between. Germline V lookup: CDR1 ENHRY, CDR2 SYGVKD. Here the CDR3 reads CAISDLQFYEQYF. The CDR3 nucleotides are TGTGCCATCAGTGATCTTCAGTTCTACGAGCAGTACTTC.

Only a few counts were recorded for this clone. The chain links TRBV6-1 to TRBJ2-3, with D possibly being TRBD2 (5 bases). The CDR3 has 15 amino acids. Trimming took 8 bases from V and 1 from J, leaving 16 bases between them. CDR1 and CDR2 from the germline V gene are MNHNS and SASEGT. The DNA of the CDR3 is TGTGCCAGCCAAAATGGACTGGAGGGCACAGATACGCAGTATTTT. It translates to CASQNGLEGTDTQYF.

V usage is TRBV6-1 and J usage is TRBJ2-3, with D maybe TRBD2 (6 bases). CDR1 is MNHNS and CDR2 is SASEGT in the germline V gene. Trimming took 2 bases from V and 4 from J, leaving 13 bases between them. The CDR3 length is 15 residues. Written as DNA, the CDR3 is TGTGCCAGCAGTGAAACGGGACTCTGGTCAGATACGCAGTATTTT. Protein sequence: CASSETGLWSDTQYF.